The 11 T cell receptor beta chains listed next were all sequenced from one sample in a study of early T cells in non-severe SARS-CoV-2 infection. TCRdb re-derived calls from the 5' RACE reads in MiXCR, one entry per CDR3 protein. This table holds some 35,000 distinct CDR3 sequences, 3.5% to 4% found once. Sequencing input: whole blood. These receptors were obtained from an adult who was a healthcare worker with PCR-confirmed SARS-CoV-2 infection or an uninfected control (not recorded which).

This clonotype was recorded at least ten times. The J gene is TRBJ2-7, the V gene TRBV7-2; 7 positions agree with TRBD2. The CDR3 extends over 13 amino acids. V shed 1 base and J 6 bases; nucleotides not matched to a gene: 3. Germline V lookup: CDR1 SGHTA, CDR2 FQGNSA. CDR3 in DNA: TGTGCCAGCAGCTTAGATAGGGAGGGCGAGCAGTACTTC. This encodes CASSLDREGEQYF.

Comment on this clonotype: Being one base from a much bigger clone, this may be a read error. The rearrangement links TRBV6-5 to TRBJ2-7; D perhaps matches TRBD1 (5 bases). The CDR3 spans 14 residues. Per germline, CDR1 MNHEY and CDR2 SVGAGI. V gave up 5 bases and J gave up 2 bases, with 13 bases separating them. The CDR3: CASSHFQGPYEQYF. Written as DNA, the CDR3 is TGTGCCAGCAGTCACTTCCAGGGTCCCTACGAGCAGTACTTC.

This clonotype has more than one count but fewer than ten. The chain employs TRBV6-2 or TRBV6-3 and TRBJ1-5, with TRBD1 as a possible D gene (5 bases). Germline lookup yields CDR1 MNHEY and CDR2 SVGEGT. Trimming left V 2 bases short and J 0 bases short, with 11 bases between. The CDR3 consists of 16 residues. CDR3 bases: TGTGCCAGCAGTTACGGGGCAGGGAATAGCAATCAGCCCCAGCATTTT. Protein product: CASSYGAGNSNQPQHF.

Sample share makes this clonotype medium-sized. J is TRBJ2-2 and V is TRBV5-6; TRBD1 matches 8 bases. The CDR3 extends over 16 amino acids. The germline gives CDR1 SGHDT, CDR2 YYEEEE. With 2 bases clipped from V and 0 bases from J, the junction kept 3 bases outside the gene matches. The CDR3 loop is CASSLGTGANTGELFF. In DNA form, the CDR3 reads TGTGCCAGCAGCTTAGGGACAGGAGCGAACACCGGGGAGCTGTTTTTT. The variable domain in full, with the rest retrieved from reference TRBV5-6 and TRBJ2-2, is DAGVTQSPTHLIKTRGQQVTLRCSPKSGHDTVSWYQQALGQGPQFIFQYYEEEERQRGNFPDRFSGHQFPNYSSELNVNALLLGDSALYLCASSLGTGANTGELFFGEGSRLTVL.

This clonotype was counted at least ten times. The chain uses TRBV11-3 and TRBJ2-1, with 7 bases identical to TRBD1. Germline assignment: CDR1 SGHNT and CDR2 YENEEA. J was trimmed by 6 bases and V by 2 bases; bases with no gene match: 10. The CDR3 length is 16 residues. The CDR3 coding sequence is TGTGCCAGCAGCTTAACCGGGACAGTCTATGCCAATGAGCAGTTCTTC. Amino acids: CASSLTGTVYANEQFF. The variable domain in full, completed from reference TRBV11-3 and TRBJ2-1, reads EAGVVQSPRYKIIEKKQPVAFWCNPISGHNTLYWYLQNLGQGPELLIRYENEEAVDDSQLPKDRFSAERLKGVDSTLKIQPAELGDSAVYLCASSLTGTVYANEQFFGPGTRLTVL.

Concerning this clonotype: One end of the junction is discordant with germline, which a read error may explain. This chain links TRBV7-7 with TRBJ2-1, with unresolved D. Germline CDR1 SSHAT, CDR2 FNYEAQ (reference sequence). The CDR3 extends over 15 amino acids. CDR3 in DNA: TGTGCTAGCAGCTTAGGCGGAACTCCAAACAATGAGCAGTTCTTC. This sequence encodes CASSLGGTPNNEQFF.

This clonotype was detected ten times or more. This chain connects TRBV18 to TRBJ2-1; TRBD2 is a possible D gene (7 bases). The CDR3 covers 13 residues. CDR1 and CDR2 (germline): KGHSH, LQKENI. V dropped 4 bases and J dropped 5 bases, with 9 bases sitting between them. The CDR3: CASSQGGDNEQFF. The CDR3 nucleotides read TGTGCCAGCTCACAGGGGGGGGACAATGAGCAGTTCTTC. The whole variable domain, remainder taken from reference TRBV18 and TRBJ2-1, is NAGVMQNPRHLVRRRGQEARLRCSPMKGHSHVYWYRQLPEEGLKFMVYLQKENIIDESGMPKERFSAEFPKEGPSILRIQQVVRGDSAAYFCASSQGGDNEQFFGPGTRLTVL.

This clonotype was picked up many times. The chain links TRBV20-1 to TRBJ1-6, with 9 bases aligning to TRBD1. V was pared by 0 bases and J by 10 bases, with 13 bases of the junction left unmatched. CDR1 and CDR2 from the germline V gene are DFQATT and SNEGSKA (reference sequence). The CDR3 loop spans 17 amino acids. The CDR3 spells CSARDPNESGQGSPLHF. The CDR3 nucleotides read TGCAGTGCTAGAGATCCCAACGAGTCGGGACAGGGCTCACCCCTCCACTTT.

At least ten counts were recorded for this clonotype. The V gene is TRBV7-2, the J gene TRBJ2-3; 8 bases align to TRBD2. Trimming took 7 bases from V and 5 from J; bases not matched to a gene: 8. CDR1 is SGHTA, CDR2 FQGNSA, per germline. The CDR3 loop spans 14 amino acids. The CDR3 protein is CASTPGGLKDTQYF. The CDR3 nucleotides are TGTGCCAGCACCCCGGGAGGGTTGAAAGATACGCAGTATTTT. Full variable domain (missing parts from reference TRBV7-2 and TRBJ2-3): GAGVSQSPSNKVTEKGKDVELRCDPISGHTALYWYRQSLGQGLEFLIYFQGNSAPDKSGLPSDRFSAERTGGSVSTLTIQRTQQEDSAVYLCASTPGGLKDTQYFGPGTRLTVL.

This clonotype was found many times. V usage is TRBV10-3 and J usage is TRBJ1-6; the D gene is possibly TRBD1 (5 bases). Germline CDR1 ENHRY, CDR2 SYGVKD. The CDR3 has 14 residues. V was cut by 6 bases and J by 8 bases, with 14 bases left in between. DNA of the CDR3: TGTGCCATCAGCCGCAGGGATGCGGATTCACCCCTCCACTTT. This codes for CAISRRDADSPLHF.

The table lists this clonotype with a few counts. The V and J genes are TRBV4-3 and TRBJ2-3; D gene unclear. The CDR3 runs 14 residues. V was shortened by 0 bases and J by 4 bases, with 8 bases between the two germline ends. CDR1 is LGHNA and CDR2 is YSLEER in the germline V gene. The CDR3 spells CASSQDPQADTQYF. The CDR3 region has the DNA TGCGCCAGCAGCCAAGATCCCCAGGCAGATACGCAGTATTTT.